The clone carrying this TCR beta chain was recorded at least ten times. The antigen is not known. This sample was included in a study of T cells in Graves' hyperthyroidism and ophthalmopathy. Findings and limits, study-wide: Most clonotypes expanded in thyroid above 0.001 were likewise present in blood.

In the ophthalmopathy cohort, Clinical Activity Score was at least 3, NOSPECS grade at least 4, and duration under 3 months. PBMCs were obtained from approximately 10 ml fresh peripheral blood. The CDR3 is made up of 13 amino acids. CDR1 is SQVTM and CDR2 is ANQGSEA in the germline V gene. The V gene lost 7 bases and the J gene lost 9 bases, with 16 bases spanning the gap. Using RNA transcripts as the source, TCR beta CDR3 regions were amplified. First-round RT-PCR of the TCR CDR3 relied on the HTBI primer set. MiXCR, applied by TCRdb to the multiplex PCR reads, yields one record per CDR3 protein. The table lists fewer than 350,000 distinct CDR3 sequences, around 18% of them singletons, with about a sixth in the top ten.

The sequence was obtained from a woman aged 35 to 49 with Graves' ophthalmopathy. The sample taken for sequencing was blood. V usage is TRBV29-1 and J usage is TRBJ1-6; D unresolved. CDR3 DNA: TGCAGCGCGAGGGTAACAGTAGGTTCACCCCTCCACTTT. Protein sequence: CSARVTVGSPLHF.